What follows are 10 T cell receptor beta chains derived from one specimen sequenced in a study of blood T cell repertoires in COVID-19. Profiled with immunoSEQ multiplex PCR; TCRdb holds only in-frame clones, not every one. The repertoire has around 320,000 clones, about 87% of them found once; the top ten carry 6.9%. Sequenced sample: peripheral blood. Receptors were obtained from a woman aged 30 to 39 who had recovered from COVID-19.

V and J are TRBV28 and TRBJ2-7, with TRBD1 identical over 10 bases. Germline trimming cut 6 bases from V and 4 bases from J; bases unmatched to any gene: 6. The CDR3 runs 14 residues. The germline gives CDR1 MDHEN, CDR2 SYDVKM. The DNA for the CDR3 is TGTGCCAGCAGACCCCGGGACAGGGGATACGAGCAGTACTTC. It yields the protein CASRPRDRGYEQYF.

The V call is TRBV4-3, the J call TRBJ1-2; the match to TRBD1 covers 10 bases. The CDR3 sequence is 14 residues long. Germline CDR1 LGHNA, CDR2 YSLEER. V gave up 3 bases and J gave up 7 bases; unmatched junction bases: 5. The CDR3, as DNA: TGCGCCAGCAGCCAGACAGGGGGCCTTGCTGGCTACACCTTC. It yields the protein CASSQTGGLAGYTF.

The V and J genes are TRBV6-6 and TRBJ2-3; D possibly corresponds to TRBD2 (7 bases). The V end lost 6 bases, the J end lost 2 bases, and 18 bases lay between the germline ends. Germline V gives CDR1 MNHNY, CDR2 SVGAGI (reference sequence). This CDR3 contains 16 residues. This CDR3 is CASRYGRGPNTDTQYF. The CDR3 DNA follows: TGTGCCAGCAGGTACGGGCGGGGGCCAAACACAGATACGCAGTATTTT.

This chain links TRBV7-9 with TRBJ1-4, with D possibly being TRBD1 (6 bases). There are 15 residues in the CDR3. Per the germline V gene, CDR1 is SEHNR and CDR2 is FQNEAQ (reference sequence). Trimming removed 3 bases from V and 5 bases from J, with 13 bases in between. CDR3 in amino acids: CASSLYTGLNEKLFF. The DNA of the CDR3 is TGTGCCAGCAGCTTGTATACAGGGCTCAATGAAAAACTGTTTTTT.

J is TRBJ2-3 and V is TRBV3-1 (or the pseudogene TRBV3-2), with 8 positions matching TRBD1. V lost 0 bases and J lost 7; bases outside the gene matches: 6. The CDR3 runs 15 residues. Germline V gene data show CDR1 as LGHDT and CDR2 as YNNKEL (reference sequence). This CDR3 is CASSQDPGGRNTQYF. The CDR3 nucleotides are TGTGCCAGCAGCCAAGATCCAGGGGGCAGGAATACGCAGTATTTT.

J is TRBJ1-5 and V is TRBV7-2; maybe TRBD1 (5 bases). V gave up 5 bases and J gave up 8 bases, with 16 bases separating them. The CDR3 has 14 residues. Germline-derived CDR1 and CDR2 are SGHTA and FQGNSA. In DNA form, the CDR3 reads TGTGCCAGCAGCCTTGACGGGGGGAGGGAGCCCCAGCATTTT. Translated: CASSLDGGREPQHF.

The CDR3 DNA reads as TGTGCCAGCAGCAGGGACAGGGGGCATTTAGGGAATGGCTACACCTTC. This gives the protein CASSRDRGHLGNGYTF. V is TRBV3-1 (or the pseudogene TRBV3-2) and J is TRBJ1-2; TRBD1 matches at 12 bases. The V gene's germline CDR1 is LGHDT and CDR2 YNNKEL (reference sequence). With 5 bases clipped from V and 6 bases from J, the junction kept 10 bases outside the gene matches. This CDR3 spans 16 amino acids.

The chain joins TRBV12-3 or TRBV12-4 to TRBJ1-6, with 7 bases aligning to TRBD1. This CDR3 is 12 amino acids long. V gave up 6 bases and J gave up 12 bases; unmatched junction bases: 5. This chain's CDR3 is CASSPQGLPLHF. In DNA, the CDR3 is TGTGCCAGCAGCCCACAGGGGTTACCCCTCCACTTT.

J is TRBJ2-2 and V is TRBV5-1; 7 bases are a match to TRBD2. The CDR3 sequence is 16 residues long. The germline CDR1 and CDR2 sequences are SGHRS and YFSETQ. The trim removed 2 bases at V and 1 base at J, leaving 5 bases unmatched. CDR3 amino acids: CASSFLADLNTGELFF. For the CDR3, the DNA is TGCGCCAGCAGCTTCCTAGCGGATTTGAACACCGGGGAGCTGTTTTTT.

The chain joins TRBV6-1 to TRBJ1-5, with no clear D. Germline V gene data show CDR1 as MNHNS and CDR2 as SASEGT. The length of the CDR3 is 11 residues. The V gene lost 3 bases and the J gene lost 6 bases, with 3 bases spanning the gap. The CDR3 spells CASSDVQPQHF. The CDR3 bases are TGTGCCAGCAGTGACGTTCAGCCCCAGCATTTT.